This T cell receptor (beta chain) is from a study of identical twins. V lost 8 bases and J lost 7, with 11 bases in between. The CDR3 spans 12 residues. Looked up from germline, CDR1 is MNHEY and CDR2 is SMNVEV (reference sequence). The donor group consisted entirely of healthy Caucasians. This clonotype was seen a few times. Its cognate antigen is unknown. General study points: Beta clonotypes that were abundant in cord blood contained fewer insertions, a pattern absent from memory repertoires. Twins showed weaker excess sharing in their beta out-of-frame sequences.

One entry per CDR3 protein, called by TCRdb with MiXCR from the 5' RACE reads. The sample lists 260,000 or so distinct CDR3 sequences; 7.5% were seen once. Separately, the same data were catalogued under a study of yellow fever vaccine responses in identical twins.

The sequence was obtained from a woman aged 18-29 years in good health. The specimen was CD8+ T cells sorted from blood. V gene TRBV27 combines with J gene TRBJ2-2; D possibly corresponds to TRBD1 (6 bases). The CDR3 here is CASRRGGGELFF. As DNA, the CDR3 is TGTGCCAGCCGGAGAGGGGGCGGGGAGCTGTTTTTT.